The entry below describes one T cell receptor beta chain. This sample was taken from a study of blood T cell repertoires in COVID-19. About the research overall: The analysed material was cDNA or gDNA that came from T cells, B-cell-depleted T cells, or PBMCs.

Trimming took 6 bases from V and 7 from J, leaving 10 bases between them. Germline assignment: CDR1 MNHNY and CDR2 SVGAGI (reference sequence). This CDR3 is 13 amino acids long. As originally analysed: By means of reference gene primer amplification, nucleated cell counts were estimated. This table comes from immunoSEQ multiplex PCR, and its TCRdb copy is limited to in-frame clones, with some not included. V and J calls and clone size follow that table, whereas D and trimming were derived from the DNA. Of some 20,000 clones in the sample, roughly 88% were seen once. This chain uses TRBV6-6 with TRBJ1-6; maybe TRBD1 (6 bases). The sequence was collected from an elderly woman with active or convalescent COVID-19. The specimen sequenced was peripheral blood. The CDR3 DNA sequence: TGTGCCAGCAGGGACAGTCAGAATTCACCCCTCCACTTT. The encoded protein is CASRDSQNSPLHF.